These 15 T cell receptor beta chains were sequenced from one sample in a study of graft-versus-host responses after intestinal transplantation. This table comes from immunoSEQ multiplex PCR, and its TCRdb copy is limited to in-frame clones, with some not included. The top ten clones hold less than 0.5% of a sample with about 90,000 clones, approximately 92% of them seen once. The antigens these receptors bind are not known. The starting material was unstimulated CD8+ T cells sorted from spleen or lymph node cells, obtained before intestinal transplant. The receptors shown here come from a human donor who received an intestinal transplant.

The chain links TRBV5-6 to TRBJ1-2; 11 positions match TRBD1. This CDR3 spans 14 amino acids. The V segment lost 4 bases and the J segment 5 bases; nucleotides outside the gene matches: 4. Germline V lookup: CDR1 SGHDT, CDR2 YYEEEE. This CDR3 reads CASSAGTGGYGYTF. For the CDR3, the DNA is TGTGCCAGCAGCGCCGGGACAGGGGGTTATGGCTACACCTTC.

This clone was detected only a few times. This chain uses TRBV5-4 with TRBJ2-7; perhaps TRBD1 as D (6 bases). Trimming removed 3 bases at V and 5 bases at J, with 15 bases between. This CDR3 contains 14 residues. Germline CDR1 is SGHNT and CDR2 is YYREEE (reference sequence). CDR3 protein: CASSSGQSRHEQYF. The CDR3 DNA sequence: TGTGCCAGCAGCTCGGGACAAAGCCGCCACGAGCAGTACTTC.

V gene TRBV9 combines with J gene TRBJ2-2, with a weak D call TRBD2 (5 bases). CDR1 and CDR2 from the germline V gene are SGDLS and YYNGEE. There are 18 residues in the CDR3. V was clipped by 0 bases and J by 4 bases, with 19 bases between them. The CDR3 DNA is TGTGCCAGCAGCGTAGAGAGCTCGGGGAGTGGTGCCACCGGGGAGCTGTTTTTT. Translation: CASSVESSGSGATGELFF.

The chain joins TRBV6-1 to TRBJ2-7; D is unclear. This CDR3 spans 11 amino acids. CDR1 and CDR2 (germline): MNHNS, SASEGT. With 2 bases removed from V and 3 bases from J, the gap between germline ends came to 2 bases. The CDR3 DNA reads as TGTGCCAGCAGTGAATACTACGAGCAGTACTTC. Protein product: CASSEYYEQYF.

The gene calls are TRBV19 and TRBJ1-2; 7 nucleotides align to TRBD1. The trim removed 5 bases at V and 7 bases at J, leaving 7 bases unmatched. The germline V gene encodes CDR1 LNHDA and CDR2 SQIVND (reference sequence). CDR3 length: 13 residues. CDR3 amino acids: CASSDRDRGGYTF. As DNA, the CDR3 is TGTGCCAGTAGTGACCGGGACAGAGGTGGCTACACCTTC.

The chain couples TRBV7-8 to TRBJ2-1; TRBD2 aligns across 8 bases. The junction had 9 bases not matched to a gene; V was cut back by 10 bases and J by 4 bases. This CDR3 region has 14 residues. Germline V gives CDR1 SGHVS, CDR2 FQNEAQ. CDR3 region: CAIEIGGAYNEQFF. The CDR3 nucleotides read TGTGCCATCGAAATCGGGGGGGCTTACAATGAGCAGTTCTTC.

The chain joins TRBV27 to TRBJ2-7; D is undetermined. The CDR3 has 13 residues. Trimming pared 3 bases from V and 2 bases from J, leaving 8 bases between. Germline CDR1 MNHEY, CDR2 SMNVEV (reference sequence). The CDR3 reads CASSFSSTYEQYF. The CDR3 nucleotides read TGTGCCAGCAGTTTCTCCAGTACCTACGAGCAGTACTTC.

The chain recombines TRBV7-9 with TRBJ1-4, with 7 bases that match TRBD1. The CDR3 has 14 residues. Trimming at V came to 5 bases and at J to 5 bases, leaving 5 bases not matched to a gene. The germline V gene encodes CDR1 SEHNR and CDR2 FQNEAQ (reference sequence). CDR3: CASSGRDSNEKLFF. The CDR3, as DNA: TGTGCCAGCAGCGGCCGGGACAGCAATGAAAAACTGTTTTTT.

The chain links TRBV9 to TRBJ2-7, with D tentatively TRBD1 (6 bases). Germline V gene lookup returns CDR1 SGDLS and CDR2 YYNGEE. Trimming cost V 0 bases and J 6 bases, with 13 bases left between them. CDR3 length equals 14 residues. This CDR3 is CASSVGTAVGEQYF. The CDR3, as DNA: TGTGCCAGCAGCGTAGGGACAGCCGTGGGCGAGCAGTACTTC.

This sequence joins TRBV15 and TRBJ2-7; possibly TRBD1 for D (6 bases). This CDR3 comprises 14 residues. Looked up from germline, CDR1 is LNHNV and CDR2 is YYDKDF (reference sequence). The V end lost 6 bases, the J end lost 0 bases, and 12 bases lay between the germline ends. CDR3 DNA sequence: TGTGCCACCAGACAACAGGGAAGCTCCTACGAGCAGTACTTC. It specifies CATRQQGSSYEQYF.

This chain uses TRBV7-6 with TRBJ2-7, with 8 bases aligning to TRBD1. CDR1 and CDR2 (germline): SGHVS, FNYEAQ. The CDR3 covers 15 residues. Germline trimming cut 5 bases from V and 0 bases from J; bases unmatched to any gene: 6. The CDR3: CASSPRTGPSYEQYF. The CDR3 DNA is TGTGCCAGCAGCCCGAGGACAGGGCCCTCCTACGAGCAGTACTTC.

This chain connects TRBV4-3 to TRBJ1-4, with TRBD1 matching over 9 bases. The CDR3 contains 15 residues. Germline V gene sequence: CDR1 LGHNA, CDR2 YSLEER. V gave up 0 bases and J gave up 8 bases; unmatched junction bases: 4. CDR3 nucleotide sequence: TGCGCCAGCAGCCAAGATGACAGGGGGTTGGAAAAACTGTTTTTT. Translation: CASSQDDRGLEKLFF.

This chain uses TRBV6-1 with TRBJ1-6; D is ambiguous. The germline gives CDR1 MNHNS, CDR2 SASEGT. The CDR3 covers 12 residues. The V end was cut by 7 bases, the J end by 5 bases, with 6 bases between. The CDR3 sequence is CASIRDNSPLHF. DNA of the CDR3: TGTGCCAGCATTCGCGATAATTCACCCCTCCACTTT.

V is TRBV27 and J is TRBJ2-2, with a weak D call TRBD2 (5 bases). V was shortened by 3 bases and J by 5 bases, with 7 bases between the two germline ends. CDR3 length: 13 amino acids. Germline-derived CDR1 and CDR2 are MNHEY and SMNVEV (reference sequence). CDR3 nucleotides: TGTGCCAGCAGTTTCTCGGGGACCGGGGAGCTGTTTTTT. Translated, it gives CASSFSGTGELFF.

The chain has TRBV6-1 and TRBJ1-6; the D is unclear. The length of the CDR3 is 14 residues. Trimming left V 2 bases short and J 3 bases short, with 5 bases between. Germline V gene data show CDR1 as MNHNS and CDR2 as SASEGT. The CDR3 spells CASSERVYNSPLHF. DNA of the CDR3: TGTGCCAGCAGTGAACGAGTCTATAATTCACCCCTCCACTTT.